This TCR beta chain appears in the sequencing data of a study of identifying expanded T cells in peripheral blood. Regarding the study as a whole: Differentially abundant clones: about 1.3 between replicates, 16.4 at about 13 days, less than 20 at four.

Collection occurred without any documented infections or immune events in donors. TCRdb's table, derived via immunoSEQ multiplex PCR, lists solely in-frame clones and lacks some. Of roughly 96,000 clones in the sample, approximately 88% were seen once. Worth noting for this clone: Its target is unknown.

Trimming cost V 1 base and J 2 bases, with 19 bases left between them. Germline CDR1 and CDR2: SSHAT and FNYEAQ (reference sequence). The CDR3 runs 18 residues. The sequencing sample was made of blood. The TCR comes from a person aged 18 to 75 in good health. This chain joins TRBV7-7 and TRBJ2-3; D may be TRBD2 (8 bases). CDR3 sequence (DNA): TGTGCCAGCAGCTTAGTCGGACAGGCGGGGGGAGACACAGATACGCAGTATTTT. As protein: CASSLVGQAGGDTDTQYF.